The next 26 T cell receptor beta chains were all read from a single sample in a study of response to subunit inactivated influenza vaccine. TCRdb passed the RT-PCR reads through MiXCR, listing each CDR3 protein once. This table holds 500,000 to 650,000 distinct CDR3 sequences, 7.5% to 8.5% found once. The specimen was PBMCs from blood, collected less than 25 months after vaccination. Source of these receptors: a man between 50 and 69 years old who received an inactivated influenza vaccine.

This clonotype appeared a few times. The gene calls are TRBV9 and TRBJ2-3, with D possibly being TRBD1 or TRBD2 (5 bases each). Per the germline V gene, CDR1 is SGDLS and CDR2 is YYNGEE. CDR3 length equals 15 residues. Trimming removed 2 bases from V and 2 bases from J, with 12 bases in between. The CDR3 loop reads CASSVEPGTTDTQYF. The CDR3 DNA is TGTGCCAGCAGCGTGGAGCCGGGGACCACAGATACGCAGTATTTT. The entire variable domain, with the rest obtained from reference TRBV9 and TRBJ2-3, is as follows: DSGVTQTPKHLITATGQRVTLRCSPRSGDLSVYWYQQSLDQGLQFLIQYYNGEERAKGNILERFSAQQFPDLHSELNLSSLELGDSALYFCASSVEPGTTDTQYFGPGTRLTVL.

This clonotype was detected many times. The CDR3 region has the DNA TGCAGTGCTAGGGTGACTTTATCACTAGCGGGAAATAATGAGCAGTTCTTC. As protein: CSARVTLSLAGNNEQFF. The genes are TRBV20-1 and TRBJ2-1; 10 bases map to TRBD2. Germline CDR1 and CDR2: DFQATT and SNEGSKA (reference sequence). V trimming: 3 bases; J trimming: 7 bases; junction bases outside the gene matches: 15. The CDR3 loop spans 17 amino acids.

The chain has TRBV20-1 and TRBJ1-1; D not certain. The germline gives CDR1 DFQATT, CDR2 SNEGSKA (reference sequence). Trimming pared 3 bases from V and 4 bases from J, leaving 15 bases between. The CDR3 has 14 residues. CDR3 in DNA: TGCAGTGCTAGCTTTAGCATTGGCGGCACTGAAGCTTTCTTT. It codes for CSASFSIGGTEAFF.

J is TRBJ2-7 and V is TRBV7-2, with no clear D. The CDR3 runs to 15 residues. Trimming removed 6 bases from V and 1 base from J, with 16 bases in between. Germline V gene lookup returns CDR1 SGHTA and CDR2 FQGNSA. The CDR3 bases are TGTGCCAGCAGGCGCCAGACCACTGGGTCCTACGAGCAGTACTTC. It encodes CASRRQTTGSYEQYF.

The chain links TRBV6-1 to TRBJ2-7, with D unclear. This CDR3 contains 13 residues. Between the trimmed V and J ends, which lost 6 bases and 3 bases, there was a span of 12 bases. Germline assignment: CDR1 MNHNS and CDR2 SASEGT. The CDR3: CASSRGPIYEQYF. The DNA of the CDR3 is TGTGCCAGCAGCCGCGGACCTATCTACGAGCAGTACTTC.

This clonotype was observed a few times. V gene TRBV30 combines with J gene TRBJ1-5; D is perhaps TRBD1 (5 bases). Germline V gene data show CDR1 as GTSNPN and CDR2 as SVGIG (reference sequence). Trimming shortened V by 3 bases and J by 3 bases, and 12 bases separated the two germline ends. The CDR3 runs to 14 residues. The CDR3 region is CAWSRGLFNQPQHF. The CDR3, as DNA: TGTGCCTGGAGCCGGGGACTGTTCAATCAGCCCCAGCATTTT.

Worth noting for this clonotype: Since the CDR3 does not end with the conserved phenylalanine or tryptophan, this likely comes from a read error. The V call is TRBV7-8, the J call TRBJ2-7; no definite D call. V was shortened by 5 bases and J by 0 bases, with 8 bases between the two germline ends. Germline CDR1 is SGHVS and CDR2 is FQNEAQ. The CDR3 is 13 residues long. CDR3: CASSPRVSYEQYS. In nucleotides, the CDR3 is TGTGCCAGCAGCCCGAGAGTCTCCTACGAGCAGTACTCC.

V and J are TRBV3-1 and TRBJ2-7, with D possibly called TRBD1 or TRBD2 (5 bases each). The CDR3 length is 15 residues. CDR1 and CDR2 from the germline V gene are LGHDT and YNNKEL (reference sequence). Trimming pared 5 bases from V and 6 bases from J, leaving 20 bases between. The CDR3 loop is CASSSPGRILFEQYF. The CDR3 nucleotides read TGTGCCAGCAGCTCCCCGGGACGGATCCTATTCGAGCAGTACTTC.

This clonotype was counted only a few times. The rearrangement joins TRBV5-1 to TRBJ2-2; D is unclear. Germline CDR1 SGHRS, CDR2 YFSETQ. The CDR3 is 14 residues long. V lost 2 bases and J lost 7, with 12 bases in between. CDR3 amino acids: CASSLEVSSGELFF. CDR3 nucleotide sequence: TGCGCCAGCAGCTTAGAGGTTTCAAGCGGGGAGCTGTTTTTT.

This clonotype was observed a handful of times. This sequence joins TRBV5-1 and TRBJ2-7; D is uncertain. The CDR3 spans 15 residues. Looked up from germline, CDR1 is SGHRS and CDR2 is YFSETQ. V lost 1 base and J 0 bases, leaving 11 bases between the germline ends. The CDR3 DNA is TGCGCCAGCAGCTTGTCTGGAACCCTCTCCTACGAGCAGTACTTC. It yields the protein CASSLSGTLSYEQYF.

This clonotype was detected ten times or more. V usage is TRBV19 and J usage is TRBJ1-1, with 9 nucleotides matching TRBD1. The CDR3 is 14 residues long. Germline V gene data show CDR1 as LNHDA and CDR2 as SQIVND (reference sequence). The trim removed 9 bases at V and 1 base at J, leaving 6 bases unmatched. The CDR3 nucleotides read TGTGCCAGCGTAAAGACAGGGGGGAACACTGAAGCTTTCTTT. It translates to CASVKTGGNTEAFF.

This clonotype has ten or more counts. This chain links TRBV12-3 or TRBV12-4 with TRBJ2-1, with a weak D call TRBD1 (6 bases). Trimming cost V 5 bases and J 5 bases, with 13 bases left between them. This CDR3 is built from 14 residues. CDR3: CASSPKRDNNEQFF. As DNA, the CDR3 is TGTGCCAGCAGTCCTAAAAGGGACAACAATGAGCAGTTCTTC.

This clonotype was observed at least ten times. CDR3 amino acids: CASSTSGTGGYEQYF. CDR3 coding DNA: TGTGCCAGCAGCACATCTGGGACAGGCGGTTACGAGCAGTACTTC. This chain uses TRBV27 with TRBJ2-7; 8 nucleotides agree with TRBD1. This CDR3 comprises 15 residues. Trimming at V came to 6 bases and at J to 4 bases, leaving 11 bases not matched to a gene. Germline CDR1 reads MNHEY; CDR2 reads SMNVEV (reference sequence).

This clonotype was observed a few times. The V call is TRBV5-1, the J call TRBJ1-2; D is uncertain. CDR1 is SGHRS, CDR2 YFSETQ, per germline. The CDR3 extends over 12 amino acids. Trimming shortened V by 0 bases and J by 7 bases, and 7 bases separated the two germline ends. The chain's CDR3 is CASSLDTFGYTF. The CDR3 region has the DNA TGCGCCAGCAGCTTGGACACTTTTGGCTACACCTTC.

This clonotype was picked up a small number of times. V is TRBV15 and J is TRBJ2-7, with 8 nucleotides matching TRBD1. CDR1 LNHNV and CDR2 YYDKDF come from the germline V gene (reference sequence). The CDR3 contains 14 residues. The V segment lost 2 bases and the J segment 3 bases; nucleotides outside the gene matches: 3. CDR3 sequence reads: CATSRPGQVYEQYF. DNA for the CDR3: TGTGCCACCAGCAGACCGGGACAGGTCTACGAGCAGTACTTC.

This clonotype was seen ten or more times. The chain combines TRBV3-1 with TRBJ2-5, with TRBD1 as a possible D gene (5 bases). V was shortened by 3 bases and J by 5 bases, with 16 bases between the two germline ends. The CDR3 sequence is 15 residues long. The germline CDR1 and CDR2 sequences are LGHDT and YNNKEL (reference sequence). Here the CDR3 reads CASSQWKGQPETQYF. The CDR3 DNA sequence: TGTGCCAGCAGCCAGTGGAAGGGGCAACCGGAGACCCAGTACTTC.

The CDR3 loop reads CASSRGVAAQETQYF. As DNA, the CDR3 is TGTGCCAGCTCGAGGGGGGTAGCGGCCCAAGAGACCCAGTACTTC. The chain uses TRBV12-3 or TRBV12-4 and TRBJ2-5, with D perhaps given as TRBD1 or TRBD2 (6 bases each). The CDR3 is 15 residues long. V was shortened by 8 bases and J by 1 base, with 17 bases between the two germline ends.

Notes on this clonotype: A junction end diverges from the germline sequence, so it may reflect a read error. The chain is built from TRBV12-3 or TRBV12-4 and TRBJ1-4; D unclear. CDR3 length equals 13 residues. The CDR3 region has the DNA TGTGCCAGCAGTTTAGGGGCTAAAGAAAAACTGTTTTTT. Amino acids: CASSLGAKEKLFF.

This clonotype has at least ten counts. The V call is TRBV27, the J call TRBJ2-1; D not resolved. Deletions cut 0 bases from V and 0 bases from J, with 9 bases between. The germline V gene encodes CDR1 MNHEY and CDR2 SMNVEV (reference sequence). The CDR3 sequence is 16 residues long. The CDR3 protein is CASSLSRSFSYNEQFF. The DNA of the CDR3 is TGTGCCAGCAGTTTATCGCGTTCTTTCTCCTACAATGAGCAGTTCTTC.

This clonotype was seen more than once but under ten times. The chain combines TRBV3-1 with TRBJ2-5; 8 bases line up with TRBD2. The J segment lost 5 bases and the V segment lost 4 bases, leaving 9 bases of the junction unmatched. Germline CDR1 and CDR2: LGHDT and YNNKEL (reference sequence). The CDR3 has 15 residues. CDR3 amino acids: CASSPEAGGRETQYF. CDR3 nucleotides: TGTGCCAGCAGCCCAGAGGCGGGGGGACGGGAGACCCAGTACTTC.

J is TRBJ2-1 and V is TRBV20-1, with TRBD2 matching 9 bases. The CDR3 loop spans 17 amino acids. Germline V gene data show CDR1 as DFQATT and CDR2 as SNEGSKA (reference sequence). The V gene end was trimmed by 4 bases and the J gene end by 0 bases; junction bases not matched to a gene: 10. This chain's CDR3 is CSAKTQRLADSYNEQFF. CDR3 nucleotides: TGCAGTGCTAAAACCCAGAGACTAGCGGACTCCTACAATGAGCAGTTCTTC.

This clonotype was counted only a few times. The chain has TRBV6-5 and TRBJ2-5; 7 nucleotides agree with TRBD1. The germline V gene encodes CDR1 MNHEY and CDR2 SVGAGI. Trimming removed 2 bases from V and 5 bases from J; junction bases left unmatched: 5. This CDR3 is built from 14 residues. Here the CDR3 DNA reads TGTGCCAGCAGTTACGGGACAGCCAAGGAGACCCAGTACTTC. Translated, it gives CASSYGTAKETQYF.

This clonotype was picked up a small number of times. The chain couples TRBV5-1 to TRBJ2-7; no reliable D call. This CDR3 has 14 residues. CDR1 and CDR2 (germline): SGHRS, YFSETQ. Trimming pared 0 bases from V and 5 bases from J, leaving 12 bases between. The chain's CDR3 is CASSLGDVRDEQYF. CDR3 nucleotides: TGCGCCAGCAGCTTGGGCGACGTTCGGGACGAGCAGTACTTC.

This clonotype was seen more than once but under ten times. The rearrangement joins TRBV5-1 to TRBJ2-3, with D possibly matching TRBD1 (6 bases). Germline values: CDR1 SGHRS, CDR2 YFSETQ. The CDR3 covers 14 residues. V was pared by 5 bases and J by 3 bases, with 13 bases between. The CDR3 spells CASRTGTMTDTQYF. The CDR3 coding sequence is TGCGCCAGCAGGACCGGGACAATGACAGATACGCAGTATTTT.

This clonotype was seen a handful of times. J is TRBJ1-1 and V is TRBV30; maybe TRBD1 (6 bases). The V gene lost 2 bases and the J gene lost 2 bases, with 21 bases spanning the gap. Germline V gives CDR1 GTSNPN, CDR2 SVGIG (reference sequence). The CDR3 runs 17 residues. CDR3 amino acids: CAWSPYSGATPNTEAFF. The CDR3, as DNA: TGTGCCTGGAGTCCATACTCAGGGGCTACGCCCAACACTGAAGCTTTCTTT.

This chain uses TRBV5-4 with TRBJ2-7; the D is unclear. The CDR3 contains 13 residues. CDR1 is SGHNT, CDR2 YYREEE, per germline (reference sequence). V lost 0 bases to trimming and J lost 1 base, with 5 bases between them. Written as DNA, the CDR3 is TGTGCCAGCAGCTTGGTAGAATCCTACGAGCAGTACTTC. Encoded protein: CASSLVESYEQYF.